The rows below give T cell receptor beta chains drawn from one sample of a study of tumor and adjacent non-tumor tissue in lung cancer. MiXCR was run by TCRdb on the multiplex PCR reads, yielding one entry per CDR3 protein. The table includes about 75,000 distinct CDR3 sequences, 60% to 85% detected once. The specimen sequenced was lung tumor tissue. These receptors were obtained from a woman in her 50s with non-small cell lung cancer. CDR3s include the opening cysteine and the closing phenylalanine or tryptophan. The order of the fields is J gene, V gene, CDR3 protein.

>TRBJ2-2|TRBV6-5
CVSRGGLDTGELFF
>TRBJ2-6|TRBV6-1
CASSETGGVGANVLTF
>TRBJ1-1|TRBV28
CASSSPSDTDTETFF
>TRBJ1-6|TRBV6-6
CISSQGQGFSPLHF
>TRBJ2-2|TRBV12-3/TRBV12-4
CVSSYTNTRELFF
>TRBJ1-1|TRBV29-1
CSVEGAKGPVTEAFF
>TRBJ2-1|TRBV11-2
CASNFCSADNEQFF
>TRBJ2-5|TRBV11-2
CASGLRTGTSLETQYF
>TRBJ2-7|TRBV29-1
CSVVLSDRGSYDQYF
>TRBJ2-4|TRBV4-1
CASSQEYSGGIHF
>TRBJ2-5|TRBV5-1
CASCLHGGGWSPETQYF
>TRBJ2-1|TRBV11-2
CASSIESSGNHEKFF
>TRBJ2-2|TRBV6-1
CASSASRRVCTGELFF
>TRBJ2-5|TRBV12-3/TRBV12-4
CASSSSRHGTQETQYF
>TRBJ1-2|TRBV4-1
CASSRQTPNYGYTF
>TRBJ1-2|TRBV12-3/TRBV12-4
CASKMDNNYGYTF
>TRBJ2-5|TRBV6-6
CASSPSEQETQF
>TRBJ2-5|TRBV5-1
CASSLGATGGNQETQYF
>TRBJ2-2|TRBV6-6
CTSRLGTDTGELFF
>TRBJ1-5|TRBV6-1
CAKSERQGTNQPQHF
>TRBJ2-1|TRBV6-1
CASSEALAVGGNEHFF
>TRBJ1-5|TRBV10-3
CAISETGWGQPQHF
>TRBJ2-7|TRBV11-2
CVSGLEAGAGEQYF
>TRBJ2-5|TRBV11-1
CASSPGQGAEIQYF
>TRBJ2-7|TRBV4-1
CASSQDHERISGSSGEEYF
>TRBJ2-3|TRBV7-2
CANSFPLARTLDTQYF
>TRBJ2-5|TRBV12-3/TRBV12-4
CASSLPFGGETHYF
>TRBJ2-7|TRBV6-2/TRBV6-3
CAGRTSPCEQYF
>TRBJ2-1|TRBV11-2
CDSNLGQFFSYNEQFF
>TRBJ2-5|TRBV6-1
CASSEAVGQGRETQYF
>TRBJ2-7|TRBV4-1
CASSQEYGASLGYEQYF
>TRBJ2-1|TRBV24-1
CATRGGSYNEQFF
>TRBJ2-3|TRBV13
CLSSLAVGLALPDTQYF
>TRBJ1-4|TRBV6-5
CTSSHPNPGGYNEKLFF
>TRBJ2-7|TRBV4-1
CASSQDKSSGRYYGQYF
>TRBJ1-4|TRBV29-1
CSATTATNEKLSF
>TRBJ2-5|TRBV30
CVGPRKKVEETQYF
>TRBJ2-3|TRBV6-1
CASSILTRTSDTQYF
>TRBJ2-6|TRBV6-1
CAGSERFGSGVNVLTF
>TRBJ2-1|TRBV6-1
CASSEQGGGTYNEQFF
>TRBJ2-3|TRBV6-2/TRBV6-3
CASSMGSETDTHYF
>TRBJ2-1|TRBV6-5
CASREDYIYNEEFF
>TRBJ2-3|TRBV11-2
CASNPVGYPVPDTHYF
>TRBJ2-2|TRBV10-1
CTSPGGGNTGELFF
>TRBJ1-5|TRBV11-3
CASSLTATQGDRGDDRPHHF
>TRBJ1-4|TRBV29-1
CSFAGTSNEKLFF
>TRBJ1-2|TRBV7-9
CASSFQRGGYTF
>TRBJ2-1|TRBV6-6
CTSVSGRTYNEQFF
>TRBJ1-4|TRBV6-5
CASSHPNPGGSNEKLFF
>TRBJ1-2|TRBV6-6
CASSYSWGGASYGYTF
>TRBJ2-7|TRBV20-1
CSATLLFEQYF
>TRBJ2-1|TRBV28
CVSSWTLAGDNEQLF
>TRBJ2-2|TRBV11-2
CVSSLDGFGELFF